Below are 25 T cell receptor beta chains sequenced from a single sample in a study of blood T cell repertoires in COVID-19. Using immunoSEQ multiplex PCR, the repertoire was profiled, and TCRdb retains in-frame clones only, with some absent. Among 220,000 or so clones listed, 84% were seen once. Specimen: peripheral blood. Every receptor here comes from a young man with active or convalescent COVID-19.

The V gene is TRBV12-3 or TRBV12-4, the J gene TRBJ1-4; D is ambiguous. V was trimmed by 4 bases and J by 9 bases, leaving 9 bases between them. The CDR3 totals 12 residues. The CDR3 spells CASSYESQKLFF. Here the CDR3 DNA reads TGTGCCAGCAGTTATGAGAGTCAAAAACTGTTTTTT.

The chain joins TRBV10-3 to TRBJ2-7, with D perhaps matching TRBD1 (6 bases). The V end was cut by 10 bases, the J end by 0 bases, with 13 bases between. This CDR3 is 13 amino acids long. Germline V gene lookup returns CDR1 ENHRY and CDR2 SYGVKD. The CDR3 is CATNRDNSYEQYF. CDR3 DNA: TGTGCCACGAACCGGGACAACTCCTACGAGCAGTACTTC.

This clone was counted only a few times. V gene TRBV4-1 combines with J gene TRBJ2-6; D remains ambiguous. This CDR3 contains 16 residues. Looked up from germline, CDR1 is MGHRA and CDR2 is YSYEKL. Between the trimmed V and J ends, which lost 4 bases and 0 bases, there was a span of 10 bases. The CDR3 sequence is CASSPPGDSGANVLTF. In DNA form, the CDR3 reads TGCGCCAGCAGCCCCCCAGGCGACTCTGGGGCCAACGTCCTGACTTTC.

This sequence joins TRBV6-5 and TRBJ1-4; D perhaps matches TRBD1 (5 bases). Per germline, CDR1 MNHEY and CDR2 SVGAGI. The CDR3 is 14 residues long. V was trimmed by 6 bases and J by 8 bases, leaving 16 bases between them. CDR3 protein: CASRLGGGREKLFF. In DNA, the CDR3 is TGTGCCAGCAGGTTGGGGGGGGGAAGGGAAAAACTGTTTTTT.

This chain links TRBV27 with TRBJ2-1, with 9 bases lining up with TRBD1. The CDR3 is 15 residues long. The germline gives CDR1 MNHEY, CDR2 SMNVEV (reference sequence). V was pared by 3 bases and J by 4 bases, with 4 bases of the junction left unmatched. The DNA for the CDR3 is TGTGCCAGCAGTTTCCTGGACAGGGGTTACAATGAGCAGTTCTTC. It codes for CASSFLDRGYNEQFF.

V and J are TRBV7-8 and TRBJ1-3, with a weak D call TRBD1 (5 bases). V lost 6 bases to trimming and J lost 4 bases, with 13 bases between them. Germline loops: CDR1 SGHVS, CDR2 FQNEAQ. The length of the CDR3 is 14 residues. The CDR3 DNA is TGTGCCAGCAGGACCAACGACAGAGGAAACACCATATATTTT. Translation: CASRTNDRGNTIYF.

The chain links TRBV30 to TRBJ1-2, with D tentatively TRBD1 (6 bases). Germline V gene lookup returns CDR1 GTSNPN and CDR2 SVGIG (reference sequence). The CDR3 sequence is 12 residues long. The CDR3 nucleotides read TGTGCGAAGGGGGGGGCCAACTATGGCTACACCTTC. Translation gives CAKGGANYGYTF.

The chain links TRBV10-1 to TRBJ1-2; 10 nucleotides line up with TRBD1. The trim removed 7 bases at V and 4 bases at J, leaving 3 bases unmatched. The CDR3 has 13 residues. CDR1 is WNHNN, CDR2 SYGVQD, per germline (reference sequence). The CDR3 sequence: CASTWDRGYGYTF. CDR3 in DNA: TGCGCCAGCACTTGGGACAGGGGCTATGGCTACACCTTC.

This chain connects TRBV28 to TRBJ1-6; D gene uncertain. The germline V and J ends were trimmed by 4 bases and 7 bases, with 11 bases remaining between them. Per germline, CDR1 MDHEN and CDR2 SYDVKM. The CDR3 is 14 amino acids. The CDR3 protein is CASSYAAGNSPLHF. CDR3 in DNA: TGTGCCAGCAGTTATGCCGCGGGGAATTCACCCCTCCACTTT.

The chain combines TRBV3-1 (or the pseudogene TRBV3-2) with TRBJ1-6; D gene uncertain. The CDR3 sequence is 14 residues long. From germline, CDR1 is LGHDT and CDR2 YNNKEL (reference sequence). Deletions cut 1 base from V and 9 bases from J, with 10 bases between. CDR3 nucleotides: TGTGCCAGCAGCCAAGGCCCAGGTGTTTCACCCCTCCACTTT. This gives the protein CASSQGPGVSPLHF.

V is TRBV9 and J is TRBJ2-5, with 10 positions matching TRBD1. Germline loops: CDR1 SGDLS, CDR2 YYNGEE. The CDR3 spans 14 residues. The V segment lost 4 bases and the J segment 3 bases; nucleotides outside the gene matches: 3. The CDR3 here is CASSRDRGKETQYF. The DNA for the CDR3 is TGTGCCAGCAGCCGGGACAGGGGCAAAGAGACCCAGTACTTC.

This clone was observed a few times. Different DNA sequences within this sample yield the same CDR3. The CDR3 loop is CASSPGDRGYEQYF. As DNA, the CDR3 is TGTGCCAGCTCACCCGGGGACAGAGGCTACGAGCAGTACTTC. The chain uses TRBV18 and TRBJ2-7; 7 nucleotides align to TRBD1. The length of the CDR3 is 14 residues. Germline V gives CDR1 KGHSH, CDR2 LQKENI. Trimming at V came to 3 bases and at J to 3 bases, leaving 5 bases not matched to a gene.

This rearrangement joins TRBV3-1 (or the pseudogene TRBV3-2) to TRBJ1-2; D call uncertain. V shed 0 bases and J shed 7 bases, with 12 bases lying between them. Germline V lookup: CDR1 LGHDT, CDR2 YNNKEL (reference sequence). This CDR3 contains 14 residues. CDR3 sequence (DNA): TGTGCCAGCAGCCAAGATGCCCGGGGTGGTGGCTACACCTTC. It yields the protein CASSQDARGGGYTF.

A single count supports this clone. The chain couples TRBV30 to TRBJ1-3, with a tentative D call TRBD1 (5 bases). There are 14 residues in the CDR3. The germline gives CDR1 GTSNPN, CDR2 SVGIG (reference sequence). The V gene lost 5 bases and the J gene lost 4 bases, with 15 bases spanning the gap. Written as DNA, the CDR3 is TGTGCCTGGCGACTTGCAGGGTCAGGAAACACCATATATTTT. It specifies CAWRLAGSGNTIYF.

The genes are TRBV29-1 and TRBJ2-2, with D possibly TRBD2 on 5 matching bases. V was trimmed by 1 base and J by 5 bases, leaving 8 bases between them. The CDR3 contains 13 residues. Germline lookup yields CDR1 SQVTM and CDR2 ANQGSEA. The CDR3 sequence: CSVEVPGTGELFF. The CDR3 bases are TGCAGCGTTGAAGTGCCGGGGACCGGGGAGCTGTTTTTT.

This clone was counted a single time. The chain carries TRBV7-2 and TRBJ1-3, with a tentative D call TRBD1 (6 bases). From germline, CDR1 is SGHTA and CDR2 FQGNSA. Trimming pared 3 bases from V and 0 bases from J, leaving 6 bases between. This CDR3 region has 14 residues. This chain's CDR3 is CASSLTGSGNTIYF. The CDR3 DNA follows: TGTGCCAGCAGCTTGACAGGCTCTGGAAACACCATATATTTT.

V is TRBV7-2 and J is TRBJ2-6; no clear D gene. The CDR3 runs 16 residues. Trimming removed 3 bases at V and 0 bases at J, with 9 bases between. Germline CDR1 SGHTA, CDR2 FQGNSA. CDR3 coding DNA: TGTGCCAGCAGCTTCGCAGGAAACTCTGGGGCCAACGTCCTGACTTTC. Amino acid sequence: CASSFAGNSGANVLTF.

The chain combines TRBV7-2 with TRBJ2-4; TRBD2 matches 7 bases. The V gene end was trimmed by 0 bases and the J gene end by 3 bases; junction bases not matched to a gene: 8. The CDR3 totals 17 residues. Germline CDR1 is SGHTA and CDR2 is FQGNSA. CDR3: CASSLALGEGGKNIQYF. In nucleotides, the CDR3 is TGTGCCAGCAGCTTAGCGCTGGGGGAGGGAGGCAAAAACATTCAGTACTTC.

The chain links TRBV19 to TRBJ2-7; D uncertain. The germline gives CDR1 LNHDA, CDR2 SQIVND (reference sequence). V was shortened by 1 base and J by 6 bases, with 4 bases between the two germline ends. The CDR3 extends over 11 amino acids. This CDR3 reads CASSIGLEQYF. The CDR3 DNA sequence: TGTGCCAGTAGTATAGGTCTCGAGCAGTACTTC.

This chain uses TRBV3-1 (or the pseudogene TRBV3-2) with TRBJ1-5, with D possibly TRBD1 on 5 matching bases. The CDR3 length is 14 residues. CDR1 LGHDT and CDR2 YNNKEL come from the germline V gene (reference sequence). Trimming shortened V by 1 base and J by 7 bases, and 11 bases separated the two germline ends. CDR3 amino acids: CASSQVAGKQPQHF. The CDR3 DNA reads as TGTGCCAGCAGCCAAGTTGCAGGGAAACAGCCCCAGCATTTT.

In this sample, this clone turned up once. The chain joins TRBV14 to TRBJ1-1, with D perhaps matching TRBD1 (6 bases). CDR3 length equals 17 residues. Looked up from germline, CDR1 is SGHDN and CDR2 is FVKESK. V lost 0 bases to trimming and J lost 4 bases, with 18 bases between them. The CDR3 DNA follows: TGTGCCAGCAGCCAAGATCGGGGGGACAAATCTTCCACTGAAGCTTTCTTT. This gives the protein CASSQDRGDKSSTEAFF.

There are a few counts of this clone. The rearrangement joins TRBV7-2 to TRBJ1-2; 7 nucleotides line up with TRBD1. The CDR3 covers 14 residues. The germline V gene has CDR1 SGHTA and CDR2 FQGNSA. Trimming took 4 bases from V and 6 from J; bases not matched to a gene: 8. The CDR3: CASSSQTGWDGYTF. The DNA of the CDR3 is TGTGCCAGCAGCTCCCAGACAGGGTGGGATGGCTACACCTTC.

The CDR3 DNA follows: TGCGCCAGCAGCTTGGCAGGGGTGATGGAGACCCAGTACTTC. Amino acid sequence: CASSLAGVMETQYF. This chain joins TRBV5-1 and TRBJ2-5; TRBD1 is a possible D gene (6 bases). In germline, CDR1 is SGHRS, CDR2 YFSETQ. Trimming cost V 0 bases and J 5 bases, with 11 bases left between them. This CDR3 has 14 amino acids.

The CDR3 nucleotides are TGTGCCAGCAGCCAAGGAGCGGGAGGAAACAATGAGCAGTTCTTC. Translated, it gives CASSQGAGGNNEQFF. The genes are TRBV3-1 (or the pseudogene TRBV3-2) and TRBJ2-1; 9 nucleotides line up with TRBD2. CDR1 LGHDT and CDR2 YNNKEL come from the germline V gene (reference sequence). The CDR3 totals 15 residues. The V segment lost 1 base and the J segment 5 bases; nucleotides outside the gene matches: 3.

This CDR3 is CATGGEQYF. DNA of the CDR3: TGTGCCACCGGGGGCGAGCAGTACTTC. The chain recombines TRBV27 with TRBJ2-7; D perhaps matches TRBD2 (6 bases). V was cut by 10 bases and J by 6 bases, with 7 bases left in between. The germline V gene has CDR1 MNHEY and CDR2 SMNVEV (reference sequence). The CDR3 contains 9 residues.